A selection of T cell receptor beta chains follows, all from one sample in a study of blood T cell repertoires in COVID-19. The assay was immunoSEQ multiplex PCR, and TCRdb's table has in-frame clones only and misses some. Of 250,000 or so clones in the sample, 83% were seen once. Sequenced sample: peripheral blood. The receptors derive from a human donor in a cohort sampled during active COVID-19. The CDR3 runs from the conserved cysteine through the conserved F or W. The D gene is left open where the match is weak. Size values are once, few and many counts, or a class for expanded clones, and some rows have none.

>TRBJ2-7|NA|TRBV18|NA
TGTGCCAGCTCACCAGGGGGCTGGGACTACGAGCAGTACTTC
CASSPGGWDYEQYF
>TRBJ2-7|NA|TRBV6-5|NA
TGTGCCAGCACGGGCGGGCCCAGAGGCGAGCAGTACTTC
CASTGGPRGEQYF
>TRBJ1-1|NA|TRBV7-6|NA
TGTGCCAGCAGCCTCGGGACTGAAGCTTTCTTT
CASSLGTEAFF
>TRBJ2-2|NA|TRBV10-3|TRBD2
TGTGCCATCAGTGAGTCACTAGCGGCGGCGAACACCGGGGAGCTGTTTTTT
CAISESLAAANTGELFF
>TRBJ1-4|many|TRBV5-4|TRBD1
TGTGCCAGCAGCCCGGACAGGGGCTCCACGACAACTAATGAAAAACTGTTTTTT
CASSPDRGSTTTNEKLFF
>TRBJ2-3|once|TRBV12-5|TRBD2
TGTGCTAGTGGTTTGGTACTGTCGAGGACTAGCGGGGGGGCTAGCACAGATACGCAGTATTTT
CASGLVLSRTSGGASTDTQYF
>TRBJ2-5|many|TRBV5-4|NA
TGTGCCAGCAGCGTTGGACAGAGACAAGAGACCCAGTACTTC
CASSVGQRQETQYF
>TRBJ2-5|NA|TRBV6-6|TRBD2
TGTGCCAGCAGTTTCCGACTAGCGGGAGGGGGGGAGACCCAGTACTTC
CASSFRLAGGGETQYF
>TRBJ1-1|NA|TRBV4-1|NA
TGCGCCAGCAGCCAAGACCGGGGGGGGTTATCGGCTTTCTTT
CASSQDRGGLSAFF
>TRBJ2-3|NA|TRBV5-6|NA
TGTGCCAGCAGGACTCGGGGGGCGCAGGGAGATACGCAGTATTTT
CASRTRGAQGDTQYF
>TRBJ2-3|NA|TRBV30|NA
TGTGCCTGGAGTGTCTGGGGGGCAGATACGCAGTATTTT
CAWSVWGADTQYF
>TRBJ1-4|NA|TRBV6-5|TRBD1
TGTGCCAGCAGTTATGAGACAGGGGTGACTAATGAAAAACTGTTTTTT
CASSYETGVTNEKLFF
>TRBJ1-1|NA|TRBV11-2|TRBD1
TGTGCCAGCAGCCCCCGTGGCAGGGGGCGAATGAAAAACACTGAAGCTTTCTTT
CASSPRGRGRMKNTEAFF
>TRBJ2-7|once|TRBV27|TRBD1
TGTGCCAGCAGACTACAGGGGACGGAACCAACCTACGAGCAGTACTTC
CASRLQGTEPTYEQYF
>TRBJ2-2|NA|TRBV11-3|NA
TGTGCCAGCAGCACCTTAGAGAGCGGCGGGGAGCTGTTTTTT
CASSTLESGGELFF
>TRBJ2-3|NA|TRBV7-9|NA
TGTGCCAGCAGCATTAGCGGCCTCACTAGCACAGATACGCAGTATTTT
CASSISGLTSTDTQYF
>TRBJ1-2|NA|TRBV2|NA
TGTGCCAGCAGTGAAGAGTACGGGAATGGCTACACCTTC
CASSEEYGNGYTF
>TRBJ1-5|NA|TRBV5-8|TRBD1
TGTGCCAGCAGCCTCGGGACAGGGGGCTTAAATCAGCCCCAGCATTTT
CASSLGTGGLNQPQHF
>TRBJ2-3|NA|TRBV7-9|TRBD1
TGTGCCAGCAGCTCCCAGTCCCTCGGACAGGGGGCGAGTACGCAGTATTTT
CASSSQSLGQGASTQYF
>TRBJ1-1|NA|TRBV29-1|NA
TGCAGCGCTGATACAGGGTTTATCCAGAACACTGAAGCTTTCTTT
CSADTGFIQNTEAFF
>TRBJ1-5|NA|TRBV6-5|TRBD1
TGTGCCAGCAGACTGGGACAGGGGATTGATCAGCCCCAGCATTTT
CASRLGQGIDQPQHF
>TRBJ1-3|NA|TRBV3-1/TRBV3-2|NA
TGTGCCAGCAACCCGAGCTCTGGAAACACCATATATTTT
CASNPSSGNTIYF
>TRBJ2-3|NA|TRBV11-2|TRBD2
TGTGCCAGCAGCTTCAGCGGTCAAAGCGGGGGGCGAGATACGCAGTATTTT
CASSFSGQSGGRDTQYF
>TRBJ1-5|NA|TRBV5-6|NA
TGTGCCAGCAGCTTGGACAGCACCAATCAGCCCCAGCATTTT
CASSLDSTNQPQHF
>TRBJ1-6|NA|TRBV2|NA
TGTGCCAGCAGCGCCGACAGGACCTATTCACCCCTCCACTTT
CASSADRTYSPLHF
>TRBJ2-4|NA|TRBV9|TRBD2
TGTGCCAGCAGCGTCACGGGGGGGTCCAAAAACATTCAGTACTTC
CASSVTGGSKNIQYF
>TRBJ2-1|NA|TRBV7-3|TRBD2
TGTGCCAGCAGCCCAAGCGGGGGATCCTACAATGAGCAGTTCTTC
CASSPSGGSYNEQFF
>TRBJ2-1|NA|TRBV18|NA
TGTGCCAGCTCACCCCCGCGCGGAAGCTCCTACAATGAGCAGTTCTTC
CASSPPRGSSYNEQFF
>TRBJ2-7|NA|TRBV27|TRBD2
TGTGCCAGCAGTCCGGGGACTAGCGGGAGCGAAGAGCAGTACTTC
CASSPGTSGSEEQYF
>TRBJ2-1|NA|TRBV7-9|NA
TGTGCCAGCAGCTTAAGGCAGGTCGCCGGCCTTTACAATGAGCAGTTCTTC
CASSLRQVAGLYNEQFF
>TRBJ1-1|few|TRBV6-4|NA
TGTGCCAGCAGTGCGGGACTCAGGAACACTGAAGCTTTCTTT
CASSAGLRNTEAFF
>TRBJ1-1|NA|TRBV12-3/TRBV12-4|NA
TGTGCCAGCAGCCCCACTCTCAGGACTGAAGCTTTCTTT
CASSPTLRTEAFF
>TRBJ1-6|NA|TRBV30|TRBD1
TGTGCCTGGAGAGACAGGGGCCTATGGACATTTCCCCTCCACTTT
CAWRDRGLWTFPLHF